The next 30 T cell receptor beta chains were all read from a single sample in a study of T-cell memory formation after mild COVID-19. A single record per CDR3 protein comes from TCRdb applying MiXCR to the 5' RACE reads. The profile shows fewer than 450,000 distinct CDR3 sequences, approximately 24% of them singletons. The specimen was PBMCs or a T cell subset sorted from them (not recorded which). The receptor source for this set is an adult woman who had mild COVID-19 (a few samples of this study predate the infection). Cell type and time point are not known.

The sample holds a few counts of this clonotype. The CDR3 sequence: CASSEGGLRLVGETQYF. The CDR3 DNA reads as TGTGCCAGCAGTGAAGGGGGGCTCAGACTGGTGGGGGAGACCCAGTACTTC. The chain carries TRBV2 and TRBJ2-5, with a tentative D call TRBD1 (6 bases). CDR3 length: 17 residues. V shed 1 base and J shed 5 bases, with 20 bases lying between them. From germline, CDR1 is SNHLY and CDR2 FYNNEI.

The CDR3 DNA reads TGTGCCAGCAGCTTAGTAGCGGGAGTTGAGACCCAGTACTTC. Its translation is CASSLVAGVETQYF. V and J are TRBV7-6 and TRBJ2-5; 9 nucleotides line up with TRBD2. V shed 1 base, J shed 5 bases, and the junction held 2 bases outside the gene matches. CDR1 is SGHVS, CDR2 FNYEAQ, per germline. The length of the CDR3 is 14 residues.

The V gene is TRBV7-3, the J gene TRBJ2-2; D is unclear. V dropped 5 bases and J dropped 5 bases, with 18 bases sitting between them. The CDR3 consists of 16 residues. CDR1 is SGHTA and CDR2 is FQGTGA in the germline V gene. The CDR3 DNA reads TGTGCCAGCAGCCCATTTGACACCCTGAGGACCGGGGAGCTGTTTTTT. It encodes CASSPFDTLRTGELFF.

The V call is TRBV12-3 or TRBV12-4, the J call TRBJ1-1, with 8 positions matching TRBD1. The V gene end was trimmed by 4 bases and the J gene end by 4 bases; junction bases not matched to a gene: 5. This CDR3 has 14 amino acids. This chain's CDR3 is CASSSTGAITEAFF. The CDR3 nucleotides read TGTGCCAGCAGTTCGACAGGGGCCATCACTGAAGCTTTCTTT.

The rearrangement links TRBV7-3 to TRBJ1-6; D not certain. The CDR3 is 15 amino acids. V dropped 2 bases and J dropped 6 bases, with 11 bases sitting between them. CDR1 SGHTA and CDR2 FQGTGA come from the germline V gene. In DNA form, the CDR3 reads TGTGCCAGCAGCTTAGATGGCGGATTTAATTCACCCCTCCACTTT. Amino acid sequence: CASSLDGGFNSPLHF.

This clonotype was seen a handful of times. The J gene is TRBJ2-3, the V gene TRBV7-6; a weak D match, TRBD2 (6 bases). The CDR3 spans 16 residues. The germline V gene encodes CDR1 SGHVS and CDR2 FNYEAQ. Trimming stripped 0 bases from V and 4 bases from J, with 14 bases between. In DNA, the CDR3 is TGTGCCAGCAGCTTAGCACGAGGGGACTCCTCAGATACGCAGTATTTT. Amino acids: CASSLARGDSSDTQYF.

The genes are TRBV14 and TRBJ1-3; TRBD1 matches at 7 bases. CDR1 SGHDN and CDR2 FVKESK come from the germline V gene. With 1 base clipped from V and 0 bases from J, the junction kept 3 bases outside the gene matches. This CDR3 is built from 16 residues. Here the CDR3 DNA reads TGTGCCAGCAGCCAAGTGTGGGACAGCTCTGGAAACACCATATATTTT. Translated: CASSQVWDSSGNTIYF.

The chain uses TRBV7-2 and TRBJ2-1; possible D gene TRBD2, 5 bases. CDR1 SGHTA and CDR2 FQGNSA come from the germline V gene. Trimming took off 5 bases at V and 12 bases at J, with 14 bases between the two ends. This CDR3 is built from 12 residues. This chain's CDR3 is CASSPSPGRQFF. The CDR3 bases are TGTGCCAGCAGCCCAAGTCCGGGAAGGCAGTTCTTC.

This clonotype has more than one count but fewer than ten. The chain has TRBV2 and TRBJ2-7, with D hard to call. Germline V lookup: CDR1 SNHLY, CDR2 FYNNEI. This CDR3 is 17 amino acids long. V dropped 1 base and J dropped 0 bases, with 16 bases sitting between them. CDR3 nucleotide sequence: TGTGCCAGCAGTGAAGTGTTGGCCTTGGGCGGCTCCTACGAGCAGTACTTC. It yields the protein CASSEVLALGGSYEQYF.

There are a few counts of this clonotype. The V and J genes are TRBV24-1 and TRBJ2-7; D gene uncertain. The V gene's germline CDR1 is KGHDR and CDR2 SFDVKD. The ends were cut back, 1 base at V and 1 base at J, with 4 bases in the middle. The CDR3 contains 13 residues. The CDR3 protein is CATSDFRSYEQYF. CDR3 bases: TGTGCCACCAGTGATTTTAGGTCCTACGAGCAGTACTTC.

This clonotype has a handful of counts. V and J are TRBV5-6 and TRBJ1-1; D possibly corresponds to TRBD1 (5 bases). Germline values: CDR1 SGHDT, CDR2 YYEEEE. This CDR3 comprises 13 residues. Trimming took off 4 bases at V and 3 bases at J, with 10 bases between the two ends. The CDR3 sequence is CASSAGTYTEAFF. The DNA of the CDR3 is TGTGCCAGCAGCGCTGGGACCTACACTGAAGCTTTCTTT.

The rearrangement uses TRBV5-1 and TRBJ2-7; TRBD2 is a possible D gene (6 bases). Germline CDR1 is SGHRS and CDR2 is YFSETQ. This CDR3 spans 15 amino acids. Deletions cut 0 bases from V and 0 bases from J, with 10 bases between. This CDR3 is CASSLVLASSYEQYF. The CDR3 DNA sequence: TGCGCCAGCAGCTTGGTCCTAGCGAGCTCCTACGAGCAGTACTTC.

This clonotype has more than one count but fewer than ten. J is TRBJ1-1 and V is TRBV12-3 or TRBV12-4, with D perhaps TRBD1 (6 bases). The CDR3 runs 14 residues. V gave up 0 bases and J gave up 7 bases, with 12 bases separating them. As DNA, the CDR3 is TGTGCCAGCAGTTTAGCCGCAGGGGCCCTTGAAGCTTTCTTT. Translated, it gives CASSLAAGALEAFF.

This clonotype turned up a few times. The genes are TRBV7-9 and TRBJ2-5; TRBD2 agrees at 8 bases. This CDR3 contains 15 residues. The trim removed 2 bases at V and 4 bases at J, leaving 6 bases unmatched. Germline assignment: CDR1 SEHNR and CDR2 FQNEAQ (reference sequence). The CDR3 DNA reads TGTGCCAGCAGCTTATCCGGGACTAGACGAGAGACCCAGTACTTC. It specifies CASSLSGTRRETQYF.

This sequence joins TRBV2 and TRBJ2-1; the D gene is possibly TRBD1 (6 bases). CDR1 is SNHLY and CDR2 is FYNNEI in the germline V gene. Trimming took off 6 bases at V and 7 bases at J, with 13 bases between the two ends. The CDR3 consists of 13 residues. The CDR3 spells CASRETGPNEQFF. The CDR3 DNA is TGTGCCAGCAGAGAGACAGGACCTAATGAGCAGTTCTTC.

V and J are TRBV4-2 and TRBJ1-4; D call uncertain. Per the germline V gene, CDR1 is LGHNA and CDR2 is YNFKEQ. Trimming pared 0 bases from V and 0 bases from J, leaving 5 bases between. This CDR3 is built from 15 residues. CDR3: CASSQEESTNEKLFF. CDR3 in DNA: TGTGCCAGCAGCCAAGAAGAGTCAACTAATGAAAAACTGTTTTTT.

This clonotype was counted many times. The J gene is TRBJ1-4, the V gene TRBV30, with 9 bases lining up with TRBD1. The V and J ends lost 2 bases and 6 bases, in that order; junction bases with no gene match: 4. The length of the CDR3 is 14 residues. CDR1 and CDR2 from the germline V gene are GTSNPN and SVGIG (reference sequence). The CDR3 region is CAWSPGTGYEKLFF. CDR3 DNA: TGTGCCTGGAGTCCCGGGACAGGGTATGAAAAACTGTTTTTT. The whole variable domain, remainder taken from reference TRBV30 and TRBJ1-4, is SQTIHQWPATLVQPVGSPLSLECTVEGTSNPNLYWYRQAAGRGLQLLFYSVGIGQISSEVPQNLSASRPQDRQFILSSKKLLLSDSGFYLCAWSPGTGYEKLFFGSGTQLSVL.

The chain recombines TRBV6-2 or TRBV6-3 with TRBJ1-6, with unresolved D. Deletions cut 0 bases from V and 0 bases from J, with 9 bases between. The CDR3 length is 17 residues. In germline, CDR1 is MNHEY, CDR2 SVGEGT. The CDR3 DNA follows: TGTGCCAGCAGTTACTCGACATCAGACTCCTATAATTCACCCCTCCACTTT. This encodes CASSYSTSDSYNSPLHF.

The chain joins TRBV7-8 to TRBJ2-7; TRBD2 matches at 13 bases. The germline CDR1 and CDR2 sequences are SGHVS and FQNEAQ. The CDR3 is 17 amino acids. V gave up 5 bases and J gave up 0 bases; unmatched junction bases: 7. The CDR3 sequence: CASSPTSGGAGSYEQYF. For the CDR3, the DNA is TGTGCCAGCAGCCCAACTAGCGGGGGGGCCGGCTCCTACGAGCAGTACTTC.

The chain employs TRBV7-8 and TRBJ1-2; D is unresolved. Germline values: CDR1 SGHVS, CDR2 FQNEAQ. V gave up 4 bases and J gave up 8 bases, with 20 bases separating them. CDR3 length: 15 amino acids. CDR3 DNA: TGTGCCAGCAGCTCACACAGAATCCCCCTTCACGGCTACACCTTC. Encoded protein: CASSSHRIPLHGYTF.

A few counts support this clonotype. At one of its ends the junction is not consistent with the germline gene, which may arise from a read error. V is TRBV6-5 and J is TRBJ1-1, with a tentative D call TRBD1 (6 bases). The CDR3 covers 12 residues. Germline assignment: CDR1 MNHEY and CDR2 SVGAGI. This CDR3 is CASSYGGSTPIF. The CDR3 DNA reads as TGTGCCAGCAGTTACGGGGGCTCTACGCCTATCTTT.

This clonotype was counted between two and nine times. V is TRBV6-6 and J is TRBJ2-3; 11 bases match TRBD2. The V gene's germline CDR1 is MNHNY and CDR2 SVGAGI (reference sequence). The CDR3 totals 20 residues. V was pared by 6 bases and J by 1 base, with 18 bases of the junction left unmatched. CDR3 amino acids: CASSLGILAGGRGGTDTQYF. CDR3 bases: TGTGCCAGCAGCCTCGGGATCCTAGCGGGAGGCCGGGGGGGCACAGATACGCAGTATTTT.

The chain employs TRBV29-1 and TRBJ2-5; D is unresolved. The germline gives CDR1 SQVTM, CDR2 ANQGSEA. The CDR3 runs to 12 residues. The V gene lost 6 bases and the J gene lost 4 bases, with 12 bases spanning the gap. CDR3 sequence (DNA): TGCAGCGTAAGAGCCGAAGGAGAGACCCAGTACTTC. Translating it yields CSVRAEGETQYF.

This clonotype was counted between two and nine times. The chain uses TRBV4-1 and TRBJ2-4, with 11 bases aligning to TRBD1. CDR3 length: 17 residues. V lost 1 base and J lost 0; bases outside the gene matches: 2. Germline V gives CDR1 MGHRA, CDR2 YSYEKL. The CDR3 region is CASSQGGTGGAKNIQYF. The CDR3 DNA follows: TGCGCCAGCAGCCAAGGGGGGACAGGGGGAGCCAAAAACATTCAGTACTTC.

The rearrangement links TRBV10-3 to TRBJ2-7; D gene ambiguous. CDR1 ENHRY and CDR2 SYGVKD come from the germline V gene. CDR3 length equals 13 residues. With 5 bases removed from V and 2 bases from J, the gap between germline ends came to 10 bases. This CDR3 is CAISPPGAYEQYF. The DNA for the CDR3 is TGTGCCATCAGTCCTCCGGGTGCCTACGAGCAGTACTTC.

The chain employs TRBV19 and TRBJ1-2, with D maybe TRBD1 (6 bases). Trimming removed 5 bases at V and 0 bases at J, with 16 bases between. The CDR3 runs 16 residues. Germline V gives CDR1 LNHDA, CDR2 SQIVND (reference sequence). The CDR3 region has the DNA TGTGCCAGTAGTCCGCCCGGGACACCTTCTAACTATGGCTACACCTTC. Translating it yields CASSPPGTPSNYGYTF.

This rearrangement joins TRBV24-1 to TRBJ1-2; D not certain. Germline CDR1 is KGHDR and CDR2 is SFDVKD. The CDR3 contains 12 residues. V lost 3 bases, J lost 0 bases, and 1 base lay in between. The CDR3 nucleotides read TGTGCCACCAGTGATACTAACTATGGCTACACCTTC. It specifies CATSDTNYGYTF.

The chain uses TRBV7-3 and TRBJ2-3, with TRBD2 as a possible D gene (6 bases). Germline values: CDR1 SGHTA, CDR2 FQGTGA. The V gene lost 5 bases and the J gene lost 9 bases, with 18 bases spanning the gap. The CDR3 is 14 residues long. CDR3 nucleotide sequence: TGTGCCAGCAGCGATGGGACGGTGGGAGGCACGCAGTATTTT. As protein: CASSDGTVGGTQYF.

V is TRBV6-6 and J is TRBJ2-7, with D possibly being TRBD1 (7 bases). Germline assignment: CDR1 MNHNY and CDR2 SVGAGI (reference sequence). V was pared by 10 bases and J by 2 bases, with 15 bases between. The CDR3 is 13 amino acids. CDR3 sequence (DNA): TGTGCCATACGGGGGACAGCTACCTACGAGCAGTACTTC. Translated: CAIRGTATYEQYF.

This clonotype occurred a few times. The chain recombines TRBV5-6 with TRBJ1-1, with TRBD1 as a possible D gene (6 bases). The V gene's germline CDR1 is SGHDT and CDR2 YYEEEE. This CDR3 region has 16 residues. The V gene lost 4 bases and the J gene lost 0 bases, with 16 bases spanning the gap. CDR3 nucleotide sequence: TGTGCCAGCAGCCTCATACCCGACAGGATGAACACTGAAGCTTTCTTT. Encoded protein: CASSLIPDRMNTEAFF.